Presented here are 15 T cell receptor beta chains from one specimen sequenced in a study of blood T cell repertoires in COVID-19. The protocol was immunoSEQ multiplex PCR, while the TCRdb copy is restricted to in-frame clones and leaves out a portion. The table shows more than 150,000 clones, with approximately 91% occurring only once. Material for sequencing was peripheral blood. The source of these receptors is a man aged 35-49 years with acute or convalescent COVID-19.

This clone was seen a few times. The J gene is TRBJ2-5, the V gene TRBV5-1; D ambiguous. This CDR3 is built from 12 residues. V lost 1 base to trimming and J lost 1 base, with 2 bases between them. Germline CDR1 is SGHRS and CDR2 is YFSETQ. The DNA of the CDR3 is TGCGCCAGCAGCTTGCGCCAAGAGACCCAGTACTTC. Residues: CASSLRQETQYF.

The chain uses TRBV6-6 and TRBJ2-5, with 7 bases aligning to TRBD1. V gave up 2 bases and J gave up 0 bases; unmatched junction bases: 3. Germline lookup yields CDR1 MNHNY and CDR2 SVGAGI (reference sequence). CDR3 length equals 15 residues. The CDR3 nucleotides are TGTGCCAGCAGTTACCGGGACAGAGACCAAGAGACCCAGTACTTC. It is translated as CASSYRDRDQETQYF.

The gene calls are TRBV5-1 and TRBJ2-7; 10 nucleotides line up with TRBD1. Trimming removed 4 bases from V and 3 bases from J; junction bases left unmatched: 10. Germline V gene data show CDR1 as SGHRS and CDR2 as YFSETQ. The CDR3 spans 16 residues. CDR3 residues: CASSVGSGQGRYEQYF. CDR3 DNA: TGCGCCAGCAGCGTGGGATCGGGACAGGGGCGCTACGAGCAGTACTTC.

This chain connects TRBV2 to TRBJ2-1, with 10 nucleotides matching TRBD1. Germline-derived CDR1 and CDR2 are SNHLY and FYNNEI. The CDR3 contains 13 residues. The ends lost 6 bases at V and 9 bases at J; junction bases unmatched: 5. CDR3 loop: CASSRTGGGEQFF. Here the CDR3 DNA reads TGTGCCAGCAGCAGGACAGGGGGGGGTGAGCAGTTCTTC.

This clone has just one count. This chain links TRBV28 with TRBJ1-2; D possibly corresponds to TRBD1 (5 bases). V shed 2 bases and J shed 4 bases, with 11 bases lying between them. Germline V gives CDR1 MDHEN, CDR2 SYDVKM. CDR3 size: 14 residues. CDR3 region: CASSLARGSYGYTF. CDR3 DNA: TGTGCCAGCAGTTTAGCTCGGGGGTCCTATGGCTACACCTTC.

The chain has TRBV30 and TRBJ2-7; D is perhaps TRBD2 (6 bases). Trimming left V 0 bases short and J 9 bases short, with 18 bases between. This CDR3 spans 14 amino acids. The germline V gene encodes CDR1 GTSNPN and CDR2 SVGIG (reference sequence). This CDR3 reads CAWSVQPRRGSQYF. In DNA, the CDR3 is TGTGCCTGGAGTGTCCAACCCCGGAGGGGCTCGCAGTACTTC.

DNA of the CDR3: TGCGCCAGCAGCTCATCCGGGGTCAGCTCCTACGAGCAGTACTTC. It is translated as CASSSSGVSSYEQYF. This chain links TRBV5-1 with TRBJ2-7; D may be TRBD2 (5 bases). The CDR3 is made up of 15 amino acids. Trimming pared 3 bases from V and 0 bases from J, leaving 13 bases between. Germline V CDR1 and CDR2: SGHRS, YFSETQ.

The rearrangement uses TRBV4-3 and TRBJ1-6; D is uncertain. Trimming took off 0 bases at V and 1 base at J, with 4 bases between the two ends. The CDR3 length is 15 residues. Germline V gene data show CDR1 as LGHNA and CDR2 as YSLEER. The CDR3 is CASSQDSSYNSPLHF. The DNA of the CDR3 is TGCGCCAGCAGCCAAGACAGTTCCTATAATTCACCCCTCCACTTT.

As regards this clone: Other DNA sequences in this sample translate to the same CDR3. The rearrangement joins TRBV5-1 to TRBJ2-1; D perhaps matches TRBD2 (5 bases). With 4 bases removed from V and 6 bases from J, the gap between germline ends came to 8 bases. The CDR3 covers 12 residues. Looked up from germline, CDR1 is SGHRS and CDR2 is YFSETQ. CDR3 sequence reads: CASSPGLNEQFF. The CDR3 DNA follows: TGCGCCAGCAGCCCCGGACTCAATGAGCAGTTCTTC. The full variable domain, its missing parts supplied by reference TRBV5-1 and TRBJ2-1, is KAGVTQTPRYLIKTRGQQVTLSCSPISGHRSVSWYQQTPGQGLQFLFEYFSETQRNKGNFPGRFSGRQFSNSRSEMNVSTLELGDSALYLCASSPGLNEQFFGPGTRLTVL.

V is TRBV24-1 and J is TRBJ2-2, with D possibly matching TRBD1 (7 bases). CDR3 length equals 17 residues. V was clipped by 4 bases and J by 2 bases, with 16 bases between them. Germline V CDR1 and CDR2: KGHDR, SFDVKD. CDR3 DNA: TGTGCCACCAGTGAGGGCCTCAGGGGGGTTAACACCGGGGAGCTGTTTTTT. Translating gives CATSEGLRGVNTGELFF.

This chain joins TRBV2 and TRBJ1-5; maybe TRBD1 (6 bases). Germline CDR1 SNHLY, CDR2 FYNNEI. Trimming shortened V by 10 bases and J by 1 base, and 14 bases separated the two germline ends. This CDR3 has 14 residues. The CDR3 protein is CATARGQSNQPQHF. DNA for the CDR3: TGTGCCACCGCCAGGGGTCAGAGCAATCAGCCCCAGCATTTT.

This sequence joins TRBV30 and TRBJ1-1, with D tentatively TRBD1 (5 bases). This CDR3 is built from 15 residues. V gave up 0 bases and J gave up 1 base, with 12 bases separating them. Germline V gives CDR1 GTSNPN, CDR2 SVGIG (reference sequence). CDR3 in DNA: TGTGCCTGGAGTGTACAACGGGGGGGGAACACTGAAGCTTTCTTT. Translating gives CAWSVQRGGNTEAFF.

In its sample, this clone was seen once. The gene calls are TRBV5-4 and TRBJ1-2, with D uncertain. Trimming took 1 base from V and 4 from J, leaving 8 bases between them. The CDR3 spans 13 residues. Per germline, CDR1 SGHNT and CDR2 YYREEE (reference sequence). The CDR3 reads CASSLIEAYGYTF. CDR3 nucleotides: TGTGCCAGCAGCTTGATTGAAGCCTATGGCTACACCTTC. The variable domain in full, completed from reference TRBV5-4 and TRBJ1-2, reads ETGVTQSPTHLIKTRGQQVTLRCSSQSGHNTVSWYQQALGQGPQFIFQYYREEENGRGNFPPRFSGLQFPNYSSELNVNALELDDSALYLCASSLIEAYGYTFGSGTRLTVV.

Points on this clone: The identical CDR3 is also encoded by other nucleotide sequences in the sample. The chain carries TRBV6-5 and TRBJ1-2; 8 positions agree with TRBD1. The J segment lost 8 bases and the V segment lost 6 bases, leaving 11 bases of the junction unmatched. CDR3 length equals 14 residues. Germline V CDR1 and CDR2: MNHEY, SVGAGI. CDR3 residues: CASRPGQGPGGYTF. In DNA form, the CDR3 reads TGTGCCAGCAGGCCCGGACAGGGTCCAGGAGGCTACACCTTC.

The chain recombines TRBV28 with TRBJ2-7; possibly TRBD2 for D (6 bases). Deletions cut 7 bases from V and 3 bases from J, with 13 bases between. Looked up from germline, CDR1 is MDHEN and CDR2 is SYDVKM. The CDR3 is 13 amino acids. This CDR3 is CASKGAGHYEQYF. CDR3 coding DNA: TGTGCCAGCAAGGGTGCGGGGCACTACGAGCAGTACTTC.